Shown below are 14 T cell receptor beta chains from a single sample sequenced in a study of molecular identifiers for immune sequencing clone quantification. Using its own MiXCR run on the PCR reads, TCRdb lists one record per CDR3 protein. The sample consists of about 640,000 distinct CDR3 sequences, just under 20% of them appearing once. Sequencing was carried out using naive CD8+ T cells from blood, with Jurkat cell RNA spiked in. Subset specified: FACS-sorted CD8+CD4-CCR7+CD45RA+ naive T cells. These receptors originate from a human donor in good health. Some libraries in this study had Jurkat cell RNA spiked in.

The rearrangement links TRBV19 to TRBJ1-2; TRBD1 matches 8 bases. The CDR3 runs to 13 residues. Germline V lookup: CDR1 LNHDA, CDR2 SQIVND (reference sequence). Trimming took 7 bases from V and 6 from J; bases not matched to a gene: 7. The CDR3 protein is CASNFRGQNGYTF. For the CDR3, the DNA is TGTGCCAGTAACTTCAGGGGGCAGAATGGCTACACCTTC.

In its sample, this clonotype was seen a few times. The chain combines TRBV19 with TRBJ1-2; no clear D. The germline V gene has CDR1 LNHDA and CDR2 SQIVND (reference sequence). V gave up 2 bases and J gave up 0 bases, with 7 bases separating them. The CDR3 totals 14 residues. CDR3 bases: TGTGCCAGTAGTATAATGGAGACTAACTATGGCTACACCTTC. Its protein is CASSIMETNYGYTF.

This chain links TRBV10-3 with TRBJ2-7; D uncertain. Germline CDR1 ENHRY, CDR2 SYGVKD. The CDR3 totals 13 residues. V was pared by 4 bases and J by 0 bases, with 7 bases between. The CDR3 DNA reads TGTGCCATCAGTGGTTCAAGCTCCTACGAGCAGTACTTC. Its protein is CAISGSSSYEQYF.

Notes on this clonotype: This sequence may be a read error, since a much larger clone differs from it by one base. The genes are TRBV12-3 or TRBV12-4 and TRBJ1-2; unclear D gene. This CDR3 contains 16 residues. Deletions cut 3 bases from V and 6 bases from J, with 20 bases between. As DNA, the CDR3 is TGTGCCAGCAGTTTTGGGTTTAGTCCCGCGAACCATGGCTACACCTTC. This translates into CASSFGFSPANHGYTF.

This clonotype was counted ten times or more. The CDR3 coding sequence is TGTGCCTGGAGTTGGGCTAGCGGGCGAATTTGGACCGGGGAGCTGTTTTTT. This encodes CAWSWASGRIWTGELFF. The chain links TRBV30 to TRBJ2-2, with 8 bases fitting TRBD2. Trimming removed 2 bases from V and 5 bases from J; junction bases left unmatched: 13. The CDR3 is made up of 17 amino acids. CDR1 is GTSNPN and CDR2 is SVGIG in the germline V gene (reference sequence).

Many counts were recorded for this clonotype. This chain uses TRBV28 with TRBJ1-5; a possible D gene is TRBD1 (5 bases). V lost 2 bases to trimming and J lost 3 bases, with 14 bases between them. The length of the CDR3 is 16 residues. Germline CDR1 is MDHEN and CDR2 is SYDVKM. CDR3 DNA: TGTGCCAGCAGTTTACCCCCGGGGGAACCCAATCAGCCCCAGCATTTT. Translated: CASSLPPGEPNQPQHF.

This clonotype was counted many times. The rearrangement uses TRBV7-9 and TRBJ2-2; D remains ambiguous. V dropped 7 bases and J dropped 6 bases, with 6 bases sitting between them. The CDR3 is 11 amino acids. Per germline, CDR1 SEHNR and CDR2 FQNEAQ (reference sequence). Here the CDR3 reads CASTPSGELFF. CDR3 DNA: TGTGCCAGCACTCCGTCCGGGGAGCTGTTTTTT.

Only a few counts were recorded for this clonotype. Germline and junction disagree at one end, which may indicate a read error. The V call is TRBV12-5, the J call TRBJ1-1, with a possible D match to TRBD1 (6 bases). The CDR3 contains 13 residues. Germline assignment: CDR1 LGHNT and CDR2 FRNRAP. The CDR3 loop is CAGGLEQGTEAFF. The CDR3 DNA reads as TGTGCTGGTGGTCTCGAACAGGGTACTGAAGCTTTCTTT.

This clonotype was picked up a small number of times. The V gene is TRBV5-8, the J gene TRBJ2-7; D remains unclear. Germline CDR1 SGHTS, CDR2 YDEGEE. Between the trimmed V and J ends, which lost 1 base and 0 bases, there was a span of 14 bases. This CDR3 has 16 residues. This CDR3 is CASSLQYLGSSYEQYF. The CDR3 bases are TGTGCCAGCAGCTTGCAGTATTTGGGCAGCTCCTACGAGCAGTACTTC.

Of note for this clonotype: A single base separates this from a much larger clone, so it may be a read error. This likely comes from a read error, as the CDR3 has no conserved phenylalanine or tryptophan at its end. The limits of the CDR3 on the DNA are not certain, so only TCRdb's listed CDR3 is given. The chain carries TRBV30 and TRBJ2-1; the table's D gene call, TRBD2, was not cross checked with the DNA. Germline loops: CDR1 GTSNPN, CDR2 SVGIG (reference sequence). Ends included, the CDR3 has 16 residues. The CDR3 is CAWSVLGQGSGDPVFL.

Notes on this clonotype: A much larger clone lies one base from this, so it may be a read error. The rearrangement uses TRBV29-1 and TRBJ2-1, with 7 positions matching TRBD1. Germline loops: CDR1 SQVTM, CDR2 ANQGSEA. The CDR3 contains 13 residues. With V trimmed by 6 bases and J by 4 bases, 6 bases remained unmatched. For the CDR3, the DNA is TGCAGCGTGGCCGACAGGGAATACAATGAGCAGTTCTTC. Residues: CSVADREYNEQFF.

To note about this clonotype: This clone may be a read error of a much larger clone one base away. The V and J genes are TRBV12-3 or TRBV12-4 and TRBJ2-5; 8 bases match TRBD2. Trimming cost V 8 bases and J 7 bases; bases outside gene matches: 15. CDR3 length: 15 residues. This CDR3 reads CASGTSGNGYGTQYF. For the CDR3, the DNA is TGTGCCAGCGGTACTAGCGGTAACGGTTACGGGACCCAGTACTTC.

Concerning this clonotype itself: A read error may be the cause here, since a much bigger clone is one base away. The chain combines TRBV20-1 with TRBJ2-2; tentative D call: TRBD2 (6 bases). This CDR3 is 15 amino acids long. Germline V CDR1 and CDR2: DFQATT, SNEGSKA (reference sequence). The CDR3 is CSARSGGAITGEQFF. As DNA, the CDR3 is TGCAGTGCGAGAAGTGGCGGGGCGATCACCGGGGAGCAGTTTTTT.

Remarks on this clonotype: This may stem from a read error, because a much larger clone lies one nucleotide away. The chain links TRBV6-2 or TRBV6-3 to TRBJ2-5, with TRBD2 matching over 11 bases. The CDR3 sequence is 17 residues long. Germline CDR1 and CDR2: MNHEY and SVGEGT. The CDR3 spells CASSYSIGLAGQESQYF. The CDR3 coding sequence is TGTGCCAGCAGTTACTCGATTGGACTAGCGGGTCAAGAGAGCCAGTACTTC.